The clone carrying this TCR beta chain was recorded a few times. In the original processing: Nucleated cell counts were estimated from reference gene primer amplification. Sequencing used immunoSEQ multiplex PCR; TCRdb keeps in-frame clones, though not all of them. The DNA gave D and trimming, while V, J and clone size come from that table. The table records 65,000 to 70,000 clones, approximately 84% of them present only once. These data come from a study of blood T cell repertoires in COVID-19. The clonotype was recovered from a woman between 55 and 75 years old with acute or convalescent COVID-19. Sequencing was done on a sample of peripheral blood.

CDR3 DNA: TGTGCCAGCAGTCCGAGGGTCTACGAGCAGTACTTC. This gives the protein CASSPRVYEQYF. This chain joins TRBV6-6 and TRBJ2-7; D is perhaps TRBD2 (5 bases). CDR3 length: 12 residues. Trimming cost V 5 bases and J 3 bases, with 8 bases left between them. Germline V lookup: CDR1 MNHNY, CDR2 SVGAGI (reference sequence).